The next 9 T cell receptor beta chains were all read from a single sample in a study of cytotoxic CD8 clonotypes in ibrutinib-treated CLL. Repertoires were generated with immunoSEQ multiplex PCR, while TCRdb's copy carries only in-frame clones and drops some. This table has hundreds of thousands of clones, around 66% appearing once. The starting material was PBMCs, obtained after 36 months of ibrutinib treatment. Source of these receptors: a human donor with chronic lymphocytic leukemia.

The J gene is TRBJ2-2, the V gene TRBV6-5; D remains unclear. The germline gives CDR1 MNHEY, CDR2 SVGAGI. There are 12 residues in the CDR3. Trimming took 6 bases from V and 4 from J, leaving 6 bases between them. The CDR3 sequence is CASRVVTGELFF. CDR3 DNA sequence: TGTGCCAGCAGGGTAGTCACCGGGGAGCTGTTTTTT.

V usage is TRBV2 and J usage is TRBJ1-2; tentatively, D is TRBD1 (5 bases). Germline assignment: CDR1 SNHLY and CDR2 FYNNEI. This CDR3 has 14 residues. V was cut by 6 bases and J by 3 bases, with 14 bases left in between. CDR3 protein: CASRAGRGDYGYTF. The CDR3 DNA sequence: TGTGCCAGCAGGGCGGGACGGGGGGACTATGGCTACACCTTC.

This chain connects TRBV11-2 to TRBJ1-4; 8 bases fit TRBD1. V lost 7 bases, J lost 0 bases, and 4 bases stayed unmatched. CDR1 SGHAT and CDR2 FQNNGV come from the germline V gene. This CDR3 region has 15 residues. CDR3 bases: TGTGCCAGCAAAGGACAGGGTGCAACTAATGAAAAACTGTTTTTT. Protein sequence: CASKGQGATNEKLFF.

This clone was counted between two and nine times. This rearrangement joins TRBV4-1 to TRBJ2-7; no firm D call. CDR1 MGHRA and CDR2 YSYEKL come from the germline V gene. The CDR3 is 16 amino acids. V lost 3 bases and J lost 0, with 15 bases in between. The CDR3 here is CASSHPVDSISYEQYF. The CDR3 DNA reads TGCGCCAGCAGCCACCCGGTCGATAGCATCTCCTACGAGCAGTACTTC.

The chain joins TRBV29-1 to TRBJ2-5, with no clear D. The CDR3 spans 13 residues. The germline V and J ends were trimmed by 1 base and 4 bases, with 10 bases remaining between them. From germline, CDR1 is SQVTM and CDR2 ANQGSEA. The CDR3 loop is CSVEGRQLETQYF. In DNA, the CDR3 is TGCAGCGTTGAAGGTCGACAACTAGAGACCCAGTACTTC.

The chain carries TRBV12-5 and TRBJ2-1; D remains unclear. CDR1 is LGHNT and CDR2 is FRNRAP in the germline V gene. The CDR3 loop spans 15 amino acids. Trimming stripped 7 bases from V and 0 bases from J, with 13 bases between. The CDR3 reads CASAPTRASYNEQFF. For the CDR3, the DNA is TGTGCTAGTGCTCCAACTCGGGCCTCCTACAATGAGCAGTTCTTC.

V is TRBV15 and J is TRBJ2-4, with no clear D. V dropped 0 bases and J dropped 0 bases, with 3 bases sitting between them. The V gene's germline CDR1 is LNHNV and CDR2 YYDKDF (reference sequence). The CDR3 has 14 amino acids. The CDR3 here is CATSRDLAKNIQYF. CDR3 coding DNA: TGTGCCACCAGCAGAGATCTAGCCAAAAACATTCAGTACTTC.

The chain employs TRBV9 and TRBJ2-7; 9 bases are a match to TRBD1. CDR3 length: 15 amino acids. V was clipped by 3 bases and J by 5 bases; unmatched bases: 9. The germline CDR1 and CDR2 sequences are SGDLS and YYNGEE. The CDR3 DNA is TGTGCCAGCAGCGCCGCCGGGACAGGGAGAAACGAGCAGTACTTC. Amino acid sequence: CASSAAGTGRNEQYF.

The chain joins TRBV11-2 to TRBJ2-3, with 7 positions matching TRBD1. The ends lost 4 bases at V and 6 bases at J; junction bases unmatched: 4. This CDR3 is built from 13 residues. Germline CDR1 and CDR2: SGHAT and FQNNGV. The CDR3 region is CASSYVQGDTQYF. In nucleotides, the CDR3 is TGTGCCAGCAGCTATGTACAGGGGGATACGCAGTATTTT.